The next 14 T cell receptor beta chains were all read from a single sample in a study of cytomegalovirus exposure and HLA in healthy donors. 13 Jbeta primers and 60 Vbeta primers were used for the PCR. Method: immunoSEQ multiplex PCR; TCRdb's copy keeps in-frame clones and lacks some. Of 110,000 or so clones in the sample, about an eighth were seen once. Sequenced material: PBMCs. These receptors all stem from a middle-aged man in good health and CMV-seropositive.

The chain carries TRBV27 and TRBJ1-1; D gene uncertain. In germline, CDR1 is MNHEY, CDR2 SMNVEV (reference sequence). V dropped 0 bases and J dropped 0 bases, with 11 bases sitting between them. The length of the CDR3 is 16 residues. As DNA, the CDR3 is TGTGCCAGCAGTTTATCGACACCTGTAATGAACACTGAAGCTTTCTTT. Residues: CASSLSTPVMNTEAFF.

This clone was recorded a few times. The V gene is TRBV27, the J gene TRBJ1-5; 7 nucleotides match TRBD1. Germline loops: CDR1 MNHEY, CDR2 SMNVEV (reference sequence). V trimming: 5 bases; J trimming: 3 bases; junction bases outside the gene matches: 4. The CDR3 contains 14 residues. CDR3 in DNA: TGTGCCAGCAGTCCGGACAGGAACAATCAGCCCCAGCATTTT. It is translated as CASSPDRNNQPQHF.

This clone was detected a few times. The V and J genes are TRBV25-1 and TRBJ2-7; no definite D call. With 0 bases removed from V and 3 bases from J, the gap between germline ends came to 12 bases. CDR3 length: 15 amino acids. Per germline, CDR1 MGHDK and CDR2 SYGVNS. In DNA, the CDR3 is TGTGCCAGCAGTGAATATGGCGGTACTTTCTACGAGCAGTACTTC. As protein: CASSEYGGTFYEQYF.

This clone was detected only a few times. V is TRBV29-1 and J is TRBJ2-7, with 10 bases aligning to TRBD1. This CDR3 has 15 amino acids. With 4 bases clipped from V and 7 bases from J, the junction kept 13 bases outside the gene matches. Germline CDR1 is SQVTM and CDR2 is ANQGSEA. CDR3 bases: TGCAGCGTTGCGGGCACCGGGACAGGGGATGTGGAGCAGTACTTC. Translated, it gives CSVAGTGTGDVEQYF.

V and J are TRBV4-1 and TRBJ1-5; 7 positions match TRBD1. CDR1 and CDR2 from the germline V gene are MGHRA and YSYEKL. CDR3 length: 17 residues. The V gene end was trimmed by 4 bases and the J gene end by 0 bases; junction bases not matched to a gene: 9. The CDR3 region is CASSPGGRSYSNQPQHF. CDR3 in DNA: TGCGCCAGCAGCCCAGGGGGGCGGAGCTATAGCAATCAGCCCCAGCATTTT.

The rearrangement joins TRBV18 to TRBJ1-1; 7 bases are a match to TRBD1. V shed 6 bases and J 1 base; nucleotides not matched to a gene: 2. Per germline, CDR1 KGHSH and CDR2 LQKENI. The CDR3 has 13 amino acids. CDR3 nucleotide sequence: TGTGCCAGCTCCGGGACAGAGAACACTGAAGCTTTCTTT. It specifies CASSGTENTEAFF.

The chain uses TRBV11-2 and TRBJ2-5; TRBD1 is a possible D gene (5 bases). Germline CDR1 SGHAT, CDR2 FQNNGV. The ends were cut back, 5 bases at V and 6 bases at J, with 10 bases in the middle. The CDR3 totals 12 residues. CDR3 amino acids: CASSGQGKTQYF. For the CDR3, the DNA is TGTGCCAGCAGCGGACAAGGCAAGACCCAGTACTTC.

The chain couples TRBV19 to TRBJ1-5; 7 bases align to TRBD1. From germline, CDR1 is LNHDA and CDR2 SQIVND (reference sequence). After removal of 3 bases from V and 0 bases from J, the junction contained 2 bases not matched to a gene. The CDR3 is 15 amino acids. The CDR3 nucleotides are TGTGCCAGTAGTATGGGGACAGTTAGCAATCAGCCCCAGCATTTT. Its protein is CASSMGTVSNQPQHF.

This sequence joins TRBV29-1 and TRBJ2-5, with TRBD1 matching 7 bases. This CDR3 region has 12 residues. Germline V gene sequence: CDR1 SQVTM, CDR2 ANQGSEA. V dropped 3 bases and J dropped 4; count of bases not matched to a gene: 2. Written as DNA, the CDR3 is TGCAGCGTTGACAGGGGGAGAGAGACCCAGTACTTC. This gives the protein CSVDRGRETQYF.

The gene calls are TRBV7-9 and TRBJ1-4; D is possibly TRBD1 (5 bases). CDR1 is SEHNR, CDR2 FQNEAQ, per germline (reference sequence). The V gene lost 5 bases and the J gene lost 7 bases, with 11 bases spanning the gap. The CDR3 runs to 13 residues. The CDR3 protein is CASSPRGGEKLFF. The CDR3 DNA is TGTGCCAGCAGCCCCCGGGGGGGTGAAAAACTGTTTTTT.

The chain employs TRBV7-8 and TRBJ2-7, with 7 bases identical to TRBD1. CDR3 length equals 15 residues. The J segment lost 6 bases and the V segment lost 0 bases, leaving 8 bases of the junction unmatched. Per the germline V gene, CDR1 is SGHVS and CDR2 is FQNEAQ. The CDR3 bases are TGTGCCAGCAGCTTAGCGCAGGGGGACATGGGCGAGCAGTACTTC. Translated, it gives CASSLAQGDMGEQYF. The full variable domain, with the rest looked up from reference TRBV7-8 and TRBJ2-7, is GAGVSQSPRYKVAKRGQDVALRCDPISGHVSLFWYQQALGQGPEFLTYFQNEAQLDKSGLPSDRFFAERPEGSVSTLKIQRTQQEDSAVYLCASSLAQGDMGEQYFGPGTRLTVT.

The rearrangement joins TRBV5-4 to TRBJ1-2; 8 bases match TRBD1. Germline loops: CDR1 SGHNT, CDR2 YYREEE (reference sequence). This CDR3 region has 18 residues. V was clipped by 6 bases and J by 3 bases; unmatched bases: 19. CDR3 sequence: CASMLRDRSKGGDYGYTF. The CDR3 DNA reads TGTGCCAGCATGCTTCGGGACAGGTCAAAAGGGGGTGACTATGGCTACACCTTC.

The J gene is TRBJ2-3, the V gene TRBV19, with D possibly being TRBD2 (6 bases). This CDR3 has 19 residues. V lost 6 bases and J lost 2, with 27 bases in between. Germline CDR1 is LNHDA and CDR2 is SQIVND (reference sequence). CDR3 sequence reads: CASSPFLFNGAGNTDTQYF. DNA for the CDR3: TGTGCCAGTAGCCCATTCCTCTTTAATGGGGCGGGGAACACAGATACGCAGTATTTT.

This sequence joins TRBV5-1 and TRBJ1-2; no clear D. The CDR3 is 13 residues long. The germline CDR1 and CDR2 sequences are SGHRS and YFSETQ. V was shortened by 0 bases and J by 5 bases, with 8 bases between the two germline ends. The CDR3 protein is CASSLGGGYGYTF. The CDR3 DNA sequence: TGCGCCAGCAGCTTGGGGGGAGGTTATGGCTACACCTTC.